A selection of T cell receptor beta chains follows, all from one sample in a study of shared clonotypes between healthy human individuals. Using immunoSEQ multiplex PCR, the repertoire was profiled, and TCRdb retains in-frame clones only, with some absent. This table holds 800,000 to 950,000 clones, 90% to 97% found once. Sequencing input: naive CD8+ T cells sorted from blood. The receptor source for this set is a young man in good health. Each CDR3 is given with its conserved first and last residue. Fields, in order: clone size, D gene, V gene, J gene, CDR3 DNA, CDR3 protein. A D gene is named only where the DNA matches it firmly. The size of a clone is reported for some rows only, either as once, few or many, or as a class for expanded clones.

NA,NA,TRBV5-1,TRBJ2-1,TGCGCCAGCAGCATAGCTCCACTAGCACGGAGAGGCAATGAGCAGTTCTTC,CASSIAPLARRGNEQFF
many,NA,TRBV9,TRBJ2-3,TGTGCCAGCAGCGTAGCAGACACAGATACGCAGTATTTT,CASSVADTDTQYF
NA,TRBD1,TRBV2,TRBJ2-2,TGTGCCACCAACAGGGACAGGGACACCGGGGAGCTGTTTTTT,CATNRDRDTGELFF
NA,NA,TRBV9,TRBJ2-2,TGTGCCAGCACCGAAAACAGGGAGGGCACCGGGGAGCTGTTTTTT,CASTENREGTGELFF
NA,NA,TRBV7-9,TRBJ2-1,TGTGCCAGCAGCTTACTCGACTCCGAACTTTACAATGAGCAGTTCTTC,CASSLLDSELYNEQFF
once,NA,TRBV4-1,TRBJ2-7,TGCGCCAGCAGCCCTAGCCCCTACGAGCAGTACTTC,CASSPSPYEQYF
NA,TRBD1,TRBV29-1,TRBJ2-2,TGCAGCGTTGTTGGACAGGGGAGGGGGACGAACACCGGGGAGCTGTTTTTT,CSVVGQGRGTNTGELFF
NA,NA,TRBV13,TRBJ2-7,TGTGCCAGCAGCTCCCTCCGGGACTCCTTCTACGAGCAGTACTTC,CASSSLRDSFYEQYF
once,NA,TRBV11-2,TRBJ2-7,TGTGCCAGCAGCTTAACACAGGGTCACTCCTACGAGCAGTACTTC,CASSLTQGHSYEQYF
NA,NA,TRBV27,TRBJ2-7,TGTGCCAGCAGTTTCGGCAGACACTACGAGCAGTACTTC,CASSFGRHYEQYF
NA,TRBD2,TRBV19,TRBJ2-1,TGTGCCAGTATGGAGGTAGCGGGTTACAATGAGCAGTTCTTC,CASMEVAGYNEQFF
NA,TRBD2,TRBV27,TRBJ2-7,TGTGCCAGCAGTTTATTGGCGGGGGCCTACGAGCAGTACTTC,CASSLLAGAYEQYF
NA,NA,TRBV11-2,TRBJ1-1,TGTGCCAGCAGCTCAGCTCTGTCAGGGTTGAACACTGAAGCTTTTTTT,CASSSALSGLNTEAFF
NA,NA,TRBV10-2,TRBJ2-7,TGCGCCAGCAGTCCCAGGGCCTACGAGCAGTACTTC,CASSPRAYEQYF
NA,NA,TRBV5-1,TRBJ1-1,TGCGCCAGCAGCCCAGGGGAGGGGTACACTGAAGCTTTCTTT,CASSPGEGYTEAFF
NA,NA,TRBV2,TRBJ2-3,TGTGCCAGCAGGGACACGGTGAGCACAGATACGCAGTATTTT,CASRDTVSTDTQYF
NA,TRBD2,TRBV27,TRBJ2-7,TGTGCCAGCAGTTACCTCGGAGGGGAGGGACTCCTGTACGAGCAGTACTTC,CASSYLGGEGLLYEQYF
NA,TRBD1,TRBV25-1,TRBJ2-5,TGTGCCAGCAGTGAGACAGGGGGGGAGACCCAGTACTTC,CASSETGGETQYF
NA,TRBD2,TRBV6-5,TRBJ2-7,TGTGCCAGCGGCACTAGCGGGAGTTACGAGCAGTACTTC,CASGTSGSYEQYF
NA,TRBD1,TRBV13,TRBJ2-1,TGTGCCAGCAGCTTGGTTGAACGGGACAGAGGTGAGCAGTTCTTC,CASSLVERDRGEQFF
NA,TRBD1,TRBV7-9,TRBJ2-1,TGTGCCAGCAGCACTAATCGACAGGGCCACAATGAGCAGTTCTTC,CASSTNRQGHNEQFF
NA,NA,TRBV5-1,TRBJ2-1,TGCGCCACCAGGGGTAGCTCCTACAATGAGCAGTTCTTC,CATRGSSYNEQFF
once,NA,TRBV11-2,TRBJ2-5,TGTGCCAGCAGTTATTTCGACGCCTTAGAGACCCAGTACTTC,CASSYFDALETQYF
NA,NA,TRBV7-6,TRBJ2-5,TGTGCCAGCAGCTTAGCGCGCAGGGGCCAAGAGACCCAGTACTTC,CASSLARRGQETQYF
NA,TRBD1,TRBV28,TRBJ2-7,TGTGCCAGCAGTCTGACTTGGGACAGGGGAACGGGATACGAGCAGTACTTC,CASSLTWDRGTGYEQYF
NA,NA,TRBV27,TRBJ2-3,TGTGCCAGCTCCCTCGGGAGCACTAACACAGATACGCAGTATTTT,CASSLGSTNTDTQYF
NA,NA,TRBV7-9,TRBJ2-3,TGTGCCAGCAGCTTCCTGGACTCCGCGCCGGATACGCAGTATTTT,CASSFLDSAPDTQYF
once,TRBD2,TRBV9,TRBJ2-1,TGTGCCAGCAGCGGCGTTCTAGCGGGAGAGAACAATGAGCAGTTCTTC,CASSGVLAGENNEQFF
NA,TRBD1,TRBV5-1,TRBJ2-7,TGCGCCAGCAGCTCCGGACAGGAAGTCTACGAGCAGTACTTC,CASSSGQEVYEQYF
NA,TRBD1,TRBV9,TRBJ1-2,TGTGCCAGCAGTTGGGACAGGGGAAAAGCTAACTATGGCTACACCTTC,CASSWDRGKANYGYTF
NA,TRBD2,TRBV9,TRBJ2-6,TGTGCCAGCAGCGTCAGGTACTCGGGGGGCGTCCTGACTTTC,CASSVRYSGGVLTF
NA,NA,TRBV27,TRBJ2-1,TGTGCCAGCAGTCTCCGAGGGGAGAAAGAGCAGTTCTTC,CASSLRGEKEQFF
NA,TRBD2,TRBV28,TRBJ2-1,TGTGCCAGCAGGCGTAGCGGGCGAAACAATGAGCAGTTCTTC,CASRRSGRNNEQFF
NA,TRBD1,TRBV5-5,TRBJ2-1,TGTGCCAGCAGCTTAGCACAGGGGGCGCGAAATGAGCAGTTCTTC,CASSLAQGARNEQFF
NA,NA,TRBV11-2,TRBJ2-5,TGTGCCAGCAGCGGGGGGACACAAGAGACCCAGTACTTC,CASSGGTQETQYF
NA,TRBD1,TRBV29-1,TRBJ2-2,TGCAGCGCCGTAGAATTAGGGACAGGGCTAAGCGGCGGGGAGCTGTTTTTT,CSAVELGTGLSGGELFF
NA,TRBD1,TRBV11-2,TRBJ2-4,TGTGCCAGCAGCGCGTCGGGACAGGAAAACATTCAGTACTTC,CASSASGQENIQYF
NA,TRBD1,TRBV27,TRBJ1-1,TGTGCCAGCAGTTTGTTGGCAGGGGGTTCTTCTAACACTGAAGCTTTCTTT,CASSLLAGGSSNTEAFF
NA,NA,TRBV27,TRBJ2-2,TGTGCCAGCAGTTTATATGGAACCAACACCGGGGAGCTGTTTTTT,CASSLYGTNTGELFF
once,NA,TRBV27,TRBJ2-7,TGTGCCAGCAGTCCTGGGAGGTCCTACGAGCAGTACTTC,CASSPGRSYEQYF